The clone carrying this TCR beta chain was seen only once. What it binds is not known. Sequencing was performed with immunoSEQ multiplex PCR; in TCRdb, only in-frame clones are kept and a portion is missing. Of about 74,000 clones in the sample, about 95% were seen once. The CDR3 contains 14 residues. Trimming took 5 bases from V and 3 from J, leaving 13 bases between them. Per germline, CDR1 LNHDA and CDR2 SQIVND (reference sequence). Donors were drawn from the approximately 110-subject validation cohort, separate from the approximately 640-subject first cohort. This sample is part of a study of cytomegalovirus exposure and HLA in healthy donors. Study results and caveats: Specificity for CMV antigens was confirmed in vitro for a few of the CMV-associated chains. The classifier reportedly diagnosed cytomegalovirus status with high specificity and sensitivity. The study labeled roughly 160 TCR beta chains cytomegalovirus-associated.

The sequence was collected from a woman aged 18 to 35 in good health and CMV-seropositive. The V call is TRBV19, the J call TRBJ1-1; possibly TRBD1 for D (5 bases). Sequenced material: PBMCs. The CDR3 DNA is TGTGCCAGTAGTCCGCATACAGGTTACACTGAAGCTTTCTTT. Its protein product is CASSPHTGYTEAFF.